The 31 T cell receptor beta chains in this list originate from one sample, sequenced in a study of blood T cell repertoires in COVID-19. Produced via immunoSEQ multiplex PCR; TCRdb's table is partial and in-frame only. The profile shows more than 200,000 clones, around 87% of them singletons. Sequencing was carried out using PBMCs or T cells enriched from blood (not recorded which). These receptors were collected from a man aged 30 to 45 in a cohort exposed to, infected with or recovered from COVID-19 (not recorded which).

The rearrangement links TRBV25-1 to TRBJ1-2; no definite D call. The CDR3 runs 12 residues. The V end was cut by 7 bases, the J end by 6 bases, with 12 bases between. The V gene's germline CDR1 is MGHDK and CDR2 SYGVNS. The DNA for the CDR3 is TGTGCCAGCACGACCGGACTGAATGGCTACACCTTC. It is translated as CASTTGLNGYTF.

This chain uses TRBV6-5 with TRBJ1-1; a weak D match, TRBD1 (5 bases). Deletions cut 0 bases from V and 4 bases from J, with 12 bases between. Looked up from germline, CDR1 is MNHEY and CDR2 is SVGAGI. The length of the CDR3 is 15 residues. In DNA form, the CDR3 reads TGTGCCAGCAGTTACTCGATAATCGGGGGCACTGAAGCTTTCTTT. Translated, it gives CASSYSIIGGTEAFF.

V is TRBV6-5 and J is TRBJ1-1; D may be TRBD1 (5 bases). Per the germline V gene, CDR1 is MNHEY and CDR2 is SVGAGI. Trimming cost V 0 bases and J 4 bases, with 15 bases left between them. CDR3 length: 16 amino acids. CDR3 sequence: CASSYSSARGGTEAFF. In DNA, the CDR3 is TGTGCCAGCAGTTACTCATCGGCCCGGGGGGGCACTGAAGCTTTCTTT.

The chain has TRBV5-6 and TRBJ2-7; TRBD1 matches 8 bases. In germline, CDR1 is SGHDT, CDR2 YYEEEE. J was trimmed by 7 bases and V by 4 bases; bases with no gene match: 4. This CDR3 region has 12 residues. The CDR3 here is CASSRTGWEQYF. The CDR3 bases are TGTGCCAGCAGCCGGACAGGGTGGGAGCAGTACTTC.

J is TRBJ2-4 and V is TRBV19, with TRBD2 matching 7 bases. Germline V gene sequence: CDR1 LNHDA, CDR2 SQIVND (reference sequence). This CDR3 is 15 amino acids long. CDR3 sequence: CASGGESLAKNIQYF. The DNA for the CDR3 is TGTGCTAGTGGGGGGGAGTCCTTAGCCAAAAACATTCAGTACTTC. Based on the CDR3 plus reference TRBV19 and TRBJ2-4, the full variable domain is DGGITQSPKYLFRKEGQNVTLSCEQNLNHDAMYWYRQDPGQGLRLIYYSQIVNDFQKGDIAEGYSVSREKKESFPLTVTSAQKNPTAFYLCASGGESLAKNIQYFGAGTRLSVL.

The sample holds a few counts of this clone. The chain has TRBV11-3 and TRBJ2-1, with TRBD2 as a possible D gene (7 bases). The CDR3 covers 14 residues. Germline assignment: CDR1 SGHNT and CDR2 YENEEA. Trimming left V 1 base short and J 8 bases short, with 12 bases between. The CDR3 reads CASSLGQGRDEQFF. The CDR3 region has the DNA TGTGCCAGCAGCTTAGGTCAGGGGAGGGATGAGCAGTTCTTC.

The rearrangement uses TRBV28 and TRBJ2-7; D not resolved. V lost 2 bases and J 0 bases, leaving 11 bases between the germline ends. This CDR3 is 15 amino acids long. Per the germline V gene, CDR1 is MDHEN and CDR2 is SYDVKM. CDR3 sequence reads: CASSLRRRGSYEQYF. CDR3 nucleotide sequence: TGTGCCAGCAGTTTACGGCGTCGAGGCTCCTACGAGCAGTACTTC.

The chain couples TRBV4-1 to TRBJ2-5, with 11 bases that match TRBD2. The trim removed 2 bases at V and 5 bases at J, leaving 7 bases unmatched. The CDR3 contains 16 residues. The V gene's germline CDR1 is MGHRA and CDR2 YSYEKL. CDR3 loop: CASSQPLAGVGETQYF. In nucleotides, the CDR3 is TGCGCCAGCAGCCAACCACTAGCGGGAGTTGGGGAGACCCAGTACTTC.

This clone has a single count. CDR3 in DNA: TGTGCCAGCAGCCCCCAGGTCCAGTCTAGCACAGATACGCAGTATTTT. Amino acid sequence: CASSPQVQSSTDTQYF. The chain is built from TRBV11-2 and TRBJ2-3, with no clear D. V lost 5 bases, J lost 0 bases, and 15 bases lay in between. The CDR3 has 16 residues. CDR1 and CDR2 (germline): SGHAT, FQNNGV.

This chain connects TRBV9 to TRBJ2-1, with D possibly matching TRBD2 (6 bases). The CDR3 loop spans 15 amino acids. CDR1 and CDR2 from the germline V gene are SGDLS and YYNGEE. V lost 3 bases and J 0 bases, leaving 10 bases between the germline ends. CDR3 DNA sequence: TGTGCCAGCAGCGCCCGGGACTTCTCCTACAATGAGCAGTTCTTC. Its translation: CASSARDFSYNEQFF.

The chain's CDR3 is CAMGSERLNTGRTF. The CDR3 DNA follows: TGTGCCATGGGGTCCGAAAGGTTAAACACAGGGCGCACCTTC. This sequence joins TRBV10-3 and TRBJ1-2, with D possibly being TRBD1 (6 bases). The V end lost 9 bases, the J end lost 13 bases, and 27 bases lay between the germline ends. There are 14 residues in the CDR3. CDR1 and CDR2 from the germline V gene are ENHRY and SYGVKD.

The genes are TRBV5-1 and TRBJ2-5; maybe TRBD2 (5 bases). The germline gives CDR1 SGHRS, CDR2 YFSETQ. The CDR3 is made up of 13 amino acids. Trimming pared 4 bases from V and 2 bases from J, leaving 9 bases between. The CDR3 sequence is CASSRLTQETQYF. The CDR3, as DNA: TGCGCCAGCAGCCGACTAACACAAGAGACCCAGTACTTC. Variable domain in full (rest from reference TRBV5-1 and TRBJ2-5): KAGVTQTPRYLIKTRGQQVTLSCSPISGHRSVSWYQQTPGQGLQFLFEYFSETQRNKGNFPGRFSGRQFSNSRSEMNVSTLELGDSALYLCASSRLTQETQYFGPGTRLLVL.

The chain has TRBV12-3 or TRBV12-4 and TRBJ2-2, with a possible D match to TRBD2 (5 bases). Trimming shortened V by 6 bases and J by 4 bases, and 9 bases separated the two germline ends. The CDR3 spans 13 residues. CDR3 nucleotide sequence: TGTGCCAGCAGGGGAGACTTCACCGGGGAGCTGTTTTTT. It translates to CASRGDFTGELFF.

V usage is TRBV5-1 and J usage is TRBJ2-1; 7 bases fit TRBD1. Trimming at V came to 1 base and at J to 0 bases, leaving 7 bases not matched to a gene. This CDR3 has 17 amino acids. Germline V gene data show CDR1 as SGHRS and CDR2 as YFSETQ. For the CDR3, the DNA is TGCGCCAGCAGCTTGTCCCGGACAGGCGGCTCCTACAATGAGCAGTTCTTC. It codes for CASSLSRTGGSYNEQFF.

The chain links TRBV11-2 to TRBJ2-4, with a weak D call TRBD1 (6 bases). Germline values: CDR1 SGHAT, CDR2 FQNNGV. This CDR3 contains 17 residues. V gave up 6 bases and J gave up 0 bases, with 18 bases separating them. CDR3 residues: CASREPGHPLAKNIQYF. CDR3 nucleotides: TGTGCCAGCAGGGAACCGGGACACCCTCTAGCCAAAAACATTCAGTACTTC.

The gene calls are TRBV24-1 and TRBJ2-2, with TRBD2 identical over 12 bases. V trimming: 3 bases; J trimming: 7 bases; junction bases outside the gene matches: 11. Germline loops: CDR1 KGHDR, CDR2 SFDVKD. This CDR3 is built from 18 residues. CDR3 in amino acids: CATSDPRTSGNVGGELFF. The CDR3 DNA is TGTGCCACCAGTGATCCCCGGACTAGCGGGAATGTGGGCGGGGAGCTGTTTTTT.

This clone was seen once. The chain joins TRBV3-1 (or the pseudogene TRBV3-2) to TRBJ2-1, with 13 bases aligning to TRBD2. CDR3 length: 15 residues. Unmatched junction bases numbered 3, after V lost 4 bases and J lost 6 bases. Germline assignment: CDR1 LGHDT and CDR2 YNNKEL (reference sequence). The CDR3 DNA is TGTGCCAGCAGCCGGGGACTAGCGGGATCCAATGAGCAGTTCTTC. This codes for CASSRGLAGSNEQFF.

The rearrangement uses TRBV27 and TRBJ1-2; D remains ambiguous. Germline-derived CDR1 and CDR2 are MNHEY and SMNVEV (reference sequence). V was trimmed by 6 bases and J by 6 bases, leaving 11 bases between them. The CDR3 spans 12 residues. CDR3 bases: TGTGCCAGCAGACCCGTTGGAGATGGCTACACCTTC. It yields the protein CASRPVGDGYTF.

The rearrangement joins TRBV5-1 to TRBJ2-7, with D maybe TRBD2 (6 bases). This CDR3 region has 14 residues. Between the trimmed V and J ends, which lost 7 bases and 3 bases, there was a span of 17 bases. The germline V gene has CDR1 SGHRS and CDR2 YFSETQ. CDR3 amino acids: CASAAAGRIYEQYF. DNA of the CDR3: TGCGCCAGCGCCGCTGCCGGGAGAATCTACGAGCAGTACTTC.

This rearrangement joins TRBV28 to TRBJ1-2; 7 bases match TRBD1. Germline V CDR1 and CDR2: MDHEN, SYDVKM. The J segment lost 8 bases and the V segment lost 6 bases, leaving 6 bases of the junction unmatched. The CDR3 covers 12 residues. DNA for the CDR3: TGTGCCAGCAGCACAGGGGTAAGAGGCTACACCTTC. Translating gives CASSTGVRGYTF.

The chain is built from TRBV25-1 and TRBJ1-3, with a weak D call TRBD1 (6 bases). Trimming pared 4 bases from V and 0 bases from J, leaving 16 bases between. Germline V gives CDR1 MGHDK, CDR2 SYGVNS. The CDR3 totals 17 residues. The CDR3 nucleotides read TGTGCCAGCAGTGCCCCGGGACACGGGAACTCTGGAAACACCATATATTTT. As protein: CASSAPGHGNSGNTIYF.

This clone was found a few times. This chain connects TRBV4-1 to TRBJ2-7; 9 bases align to TRBD2. The CDR3 is made up of 14 amino acids. Germline V CDR1 and CDR2: MGHRA, YSYEKL. V shed 1 base, J shed 8 bases, and the junction held 6 bases outside the gene matches. The CDR3 loop is CASSQATSGLKQYF. The DNA for the CDR3 is TGCGCCAGCAGCCAAGCTACTAGCGGGCTTAAGCAGTACTTC.

V usage is TRBV28 and J usage is TRBJ2-1; D might be TRBD2 (6 bases). Germline CDR1 and CDR2: MDHEN and SYDVKM. There are 15 residues in the CDR3. The V and J ends lost 2 bases and 10 bases respectively, with 18 bases between them. The CDR3 DNA reads TGTGCCAGCAGTTTAGCAAAGCTAGCGTTAGGGGAGCAGTTCTTC. This encodes CASSLAKLALGEQFF.

The chain joins TRBV24-1 to TRBJ2-3; maybe TRBD2 (6 bases). The CDR3 spans 16 residues. Trimming took off 1 base at V and 0 bases at J, with 10 bases between the two ends. Germline V gene lookup returns CDR1 KGHDR and CDR2 SFDVKD. DNA of the CDR3: TGTGCCACCAGTGATTTACGCGGGACTAGCACAGATACGCAGTATTTT. This encodes CATSDLRGTSTDTQYF.

The J gene is TRBJ1-1, the V gene TRBV19; TRBD1 aligns across 7 bases. CDR1 and CDR2 (germline): LNHDA, SQIVND (reference sequence). The length of the CDR3 is 16 residues. Trimming took 4 bases from V and 5 from J; bases not matched to a gene: 13. The CDR3 here is CASSNVLPGGETEAFF. In nucleotides, the CDR3 is TGTGCCAGTAGTAACGTACTGCCAGGGGGAGAGACTGAAGCTTTCTTT. Using reference TRBV19 and TRBJ1-1 for the parts outside the CDR3, the full variable domain is DGGITQSPKYLFRKEGQNVTLSCEQNLNHDAMYWYRQDPGQGLRLIYYSQIVNDFQKGDIAEGYSVSREKKESFPLTVTSAQKNPTAFYLCASSNVLPGGETEAFFGQGTRLTVV.

The rearrangement links TRBV4-3 to TRBJ2-1; D is perhaps TRBD2 (5 bases). Germline values: CDR1 LGHNA, CDR2 YSLEER. The CDR3 sequence is 14 residues long. Trimming pared 0 bases from V and 6 bases from J, leaving 9 bases between. The CDR3 is CASSQESRVNEQFF. CDR3 DNA: TGCGCCAGCAGCCAAGAATCGAGGGTCAATGAGCAGTTCTTC.

The chain combines TRBV27 with TRBJ2-1, with 7 bases that match TRBD2. Germline values: CDR1 MNHEY, CDR2 SMNVEV (reference sequence). The CDR3 covers 15 residues. J was trimmed by 2 bases and V by 8 bases; bases with no gene match: 9. The CDR3 region is CASLSDRGAYNEQFF. As DNA, the CDR3 is TGTGCCAGCCTTTCGGACCGGGGGGCCTACAATGAGCAGTTCTTC.

V and J are TRBV18 and TRBJ2-2; the match to TRBD1 covers 9 bases. The CDR3 totals 14 residues. Germline CDR1 and CDR2: KGHSH and LQKENI. J gave up 9 bases and V 3 bases, and 5 bases lay outside the gene matches. The CDR3 DNA reads TGTGCCAGCTCACCCGGGACAGGGAACAGGGAGCTGTTTTTT. Protein sequence: CASSPGTGNRELFF.

V usage is TRBV27 and J usage is TRBJ1-1; D uncertain. CDR1 MNHEY and CDR2 SMNVEV come from the germline V gene (reference sequence). Trimming took 6 bases from V and 10 from J, leaving 15 bases between them. This CDR3 has 12 amino acids. The CDR3 DNA follows: TGTGCCAGCAGCCCCACCGGGATCGTAGCTTTCTTT. This sequence encodes CASSPTGIVAFF.

The CDR3, as DNA: TGCGCCAGCAGCTTGGAAACAGGGGGTGTCTCCTACGAGCAGTACTTC. This sequence encodes CASSLETGGVSYEQYF. The chain has TRBV5-1 and TRBJ2-7; 8 bases are shared with TRBD1. CDR3 length: 16 amino acids. J was trimmed by 0 bases and V by 0 bases; bases with no gene match: 5. The V gene's germline CDR1 is SGHRS and CDR2 YFSETQ.

In its sample, this clone was seen once. The chain employs TRBV5-4 and TRBJ2-7; 8 bases fit TRBD2. The ends lost 0 bases at V and 2 bases at J; junction bases unmatched: 7. CDR3 length: 16 amino acids. Germline V CDR1 and CDR2: SGHNT, YYREEE (reference sequence). The CDR3 protein is CASSLGSGRTAYEQYF. Written as DNA, the CDR3 is TGTGCCAGCAGCTTGGGGAGCGGGAGAACCGCCTACGAGCAGTACTTC.